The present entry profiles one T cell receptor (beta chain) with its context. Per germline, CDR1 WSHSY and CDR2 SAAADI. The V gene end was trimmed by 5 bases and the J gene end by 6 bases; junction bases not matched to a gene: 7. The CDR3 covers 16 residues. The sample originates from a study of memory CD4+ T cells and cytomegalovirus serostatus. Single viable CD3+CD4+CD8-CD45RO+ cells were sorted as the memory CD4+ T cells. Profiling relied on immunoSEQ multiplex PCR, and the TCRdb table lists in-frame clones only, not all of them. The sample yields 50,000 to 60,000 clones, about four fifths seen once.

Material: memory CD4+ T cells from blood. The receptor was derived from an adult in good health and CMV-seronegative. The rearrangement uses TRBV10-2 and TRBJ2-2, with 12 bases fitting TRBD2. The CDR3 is CASSWPRLAGAGELFF. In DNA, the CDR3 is TGCGCCAGCAGTTGGCCGAGACTAGCGGGGGCCGGGGAGCTGTTTTTT.